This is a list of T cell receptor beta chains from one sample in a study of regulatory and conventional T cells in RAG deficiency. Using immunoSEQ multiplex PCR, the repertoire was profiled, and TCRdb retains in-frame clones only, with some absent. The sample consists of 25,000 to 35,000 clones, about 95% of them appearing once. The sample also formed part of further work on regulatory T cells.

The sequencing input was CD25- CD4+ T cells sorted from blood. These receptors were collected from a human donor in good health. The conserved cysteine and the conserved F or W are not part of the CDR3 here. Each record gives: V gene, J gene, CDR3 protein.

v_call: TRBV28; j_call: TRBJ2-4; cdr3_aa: ASSPTSGVIAKNIQY
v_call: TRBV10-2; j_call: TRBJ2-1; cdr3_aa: AGSRLAGFIYEQF
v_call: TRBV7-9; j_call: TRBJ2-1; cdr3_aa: ASSSRLTGTHEQF
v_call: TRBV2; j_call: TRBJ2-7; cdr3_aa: ASSSPAGRHEQY
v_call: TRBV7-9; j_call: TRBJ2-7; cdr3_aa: ASSLTGTGEYEQY
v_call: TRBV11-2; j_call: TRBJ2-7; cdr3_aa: ASSQWRDRGIYEQY
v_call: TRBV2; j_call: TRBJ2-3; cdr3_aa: ASLLVTQGADTQY
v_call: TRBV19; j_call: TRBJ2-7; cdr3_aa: ASSRGTGTVTYEQY
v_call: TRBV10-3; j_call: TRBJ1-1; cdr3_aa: AINDHGTGLTEAF
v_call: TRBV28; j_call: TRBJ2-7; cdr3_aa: ASSPLTGPLAHEQY
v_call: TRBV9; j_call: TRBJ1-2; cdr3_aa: ASSVSDRPLGYT
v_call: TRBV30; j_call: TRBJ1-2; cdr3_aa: AWSVRQNYGYT
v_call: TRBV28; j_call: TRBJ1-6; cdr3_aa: ASSTGGADSPLH
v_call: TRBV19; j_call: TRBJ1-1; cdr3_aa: ASMPLGQGEAF
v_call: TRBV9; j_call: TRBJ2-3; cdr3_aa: ASSPQSDTDTQY
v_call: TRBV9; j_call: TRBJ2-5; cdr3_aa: ASSVATGMEGTQY
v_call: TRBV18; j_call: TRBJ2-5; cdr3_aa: ASSPGRETQY
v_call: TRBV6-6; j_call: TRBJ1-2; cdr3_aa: ASSYSPLYGYT
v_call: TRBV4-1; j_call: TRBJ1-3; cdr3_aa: ASSSYSSGNTIY
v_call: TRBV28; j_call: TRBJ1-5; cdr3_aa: ASSSMRAGGQPQH
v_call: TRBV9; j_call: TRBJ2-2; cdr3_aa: ASSVEGQGAAGELF
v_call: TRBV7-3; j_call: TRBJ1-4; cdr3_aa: ASSSRGGQGNGEKLF
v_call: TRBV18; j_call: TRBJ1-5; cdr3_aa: ASSPGQGAGNQPQH
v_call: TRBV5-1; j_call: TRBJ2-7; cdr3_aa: ASSGAGTGGEQY
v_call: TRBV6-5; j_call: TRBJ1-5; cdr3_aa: ASRRAAGSNQPQH
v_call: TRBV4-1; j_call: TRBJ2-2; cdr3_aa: ASSQFGTGDTGELF
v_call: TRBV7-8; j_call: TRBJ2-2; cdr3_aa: ASNPNAGGGTGELF
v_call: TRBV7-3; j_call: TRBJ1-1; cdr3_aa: ASSTSGATEAF
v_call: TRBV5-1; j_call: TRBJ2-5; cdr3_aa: ASSLGGTGARETQY
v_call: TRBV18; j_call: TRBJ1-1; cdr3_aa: ASSPGQGTNTEAF
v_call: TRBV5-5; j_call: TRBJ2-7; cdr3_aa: ASSPLVLGYEQY
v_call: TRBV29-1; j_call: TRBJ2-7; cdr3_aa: SALGQTYEQY
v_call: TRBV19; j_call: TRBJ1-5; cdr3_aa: ATTGQGAVQPQH
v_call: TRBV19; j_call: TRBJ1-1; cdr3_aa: ATAKGGGPAVGTEAF
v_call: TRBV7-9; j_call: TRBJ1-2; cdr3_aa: ASSLGGVDGYT
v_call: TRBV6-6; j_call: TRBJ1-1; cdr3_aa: ASRTTENTEAF
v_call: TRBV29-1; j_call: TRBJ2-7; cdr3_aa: SVGGTGLSEQY
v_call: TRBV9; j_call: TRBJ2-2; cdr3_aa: ASSVPGLQDGELF
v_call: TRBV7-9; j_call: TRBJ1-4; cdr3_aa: ASSRAQGPSTNEKLF
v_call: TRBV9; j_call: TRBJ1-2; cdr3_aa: ASSVEDSPLYGYT
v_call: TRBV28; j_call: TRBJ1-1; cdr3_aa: ASSSPDRWAF
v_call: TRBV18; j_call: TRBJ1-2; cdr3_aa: ASSPTGTGDYT
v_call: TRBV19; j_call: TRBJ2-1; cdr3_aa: ASSMSRYNEQF
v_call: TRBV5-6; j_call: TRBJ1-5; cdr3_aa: ASTLGPDNQPQH
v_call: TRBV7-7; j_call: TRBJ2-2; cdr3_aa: ASSNIRGGELF
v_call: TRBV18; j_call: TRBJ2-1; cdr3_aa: ASSPYRGSSYNEQF
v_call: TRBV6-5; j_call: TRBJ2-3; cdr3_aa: ATHRDTRAGTQY
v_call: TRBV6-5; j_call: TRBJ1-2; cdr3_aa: ASSTGRGKLGGYT
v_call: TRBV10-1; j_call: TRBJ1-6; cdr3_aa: ASSAGPKSPLH
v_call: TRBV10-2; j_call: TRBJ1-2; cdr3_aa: ASSRQGDYGYT
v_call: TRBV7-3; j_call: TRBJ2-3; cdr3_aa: ASSSPGGLPDTQY
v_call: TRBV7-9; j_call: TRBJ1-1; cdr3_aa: ASSLRGFGTEAF
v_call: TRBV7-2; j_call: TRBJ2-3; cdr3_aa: ASSLGSGLPSTDTQY
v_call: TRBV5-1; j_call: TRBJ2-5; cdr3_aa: ASSLDRTQETQY
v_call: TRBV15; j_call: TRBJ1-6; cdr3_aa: ATSSRTGDNSPLH
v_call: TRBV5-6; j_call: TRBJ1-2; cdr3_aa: ASSLLQRAGYT
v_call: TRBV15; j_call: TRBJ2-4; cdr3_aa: ATSSAWVSGGGRNIQY